The T cell receptor (beta chain) under discussion was sequenced for a study of blood T cells in healthy people across ages. The study's findings and limits: Diversity figures derived from one million T cells were judged to underestimate the true value. Both naive CD4+ cell counts and diversity were greater in long-lived donors than in aged donors.

V dropped 6 bases and J dropped 7 bases, with 10 bases sitting between them. Per the germline V gene, CDR1 is MNHNS and CDR2 is SASEGT. The CDR3 consists of 13 residues. Total RNA extracted from each sample amounted to at least 6 micrograms. The use of a sample-barcoded 5' primer and a J-beta primer mix characterized a second PCR of roughly 6 to 11 cycles. Every sample produced at least 2.5 million CDR3-containing paired-end reads. TCRdb itself ran the 5' RACE reads through MiXCR, one entry per CDR3 protein. The table lists about 640,000 distinct CDR3 sequences, about 30% of them singletons. To note about this clonotype: Its antigen is unidentified.

The clonotype comes from a woman older than 75 in good health. The specimen sequenced was blood. This sequence joins TRBV6-1 and TRBJ1-6; D may be TRBD1 (6 bases). The CDR3 loop is CASSTGWNSPLHF. In nucleotides, the CDR3 is TGTGCCAGCAGCACAGGGTGGAATTCACCCCTCCACTTT.